This T cell receptor beta chain emerged from a study of radiation and T cells in renal cell carcinoma. Concerning this clone itself: Its antigen is not known.

Method: immunoSEQ multiplex PCR; TCRdb's copy keeps in-frame clones and lacks some. The sample yields fewer than 30,000 clones, 81% seen once. Stated time point: blood 2 weeks post-SBRT. Treatment specified: 15 Gy SBRT to primary tumor, nephrectomy 4 weeks later. This renal cell carcinoma was of the clear cell type. Study-level points and caveats: From baseline, blood top tumor clonotypes peaked at 2 weeks post-radiation. No pretreatment tumor biopsies were available for baseline clonotypes.

With 6 bases removed from V and 6 bases from J, the gap between germline ends came to 23 bases. Germline assignment: CDR1 SQVTM and CDR2 ANQGSEA. The CDR3 has 16 amino acids. This receptor was taken from a man in his 60s with renal cell carcinoma. This chain uses TRBV29-1 with TRBJ2-2; no definite D call. The sample here was blood, taken from a patient whose treatment included radiotherapy and nephrectomy. The CDR3 region is CSVKAYGPQSSGELFF. CDR3 nucleotide sequence: TGCAGCGTGAAAGCTTATGGACCTCAGAGTTCCGGGGAGCTGTTTTTT.